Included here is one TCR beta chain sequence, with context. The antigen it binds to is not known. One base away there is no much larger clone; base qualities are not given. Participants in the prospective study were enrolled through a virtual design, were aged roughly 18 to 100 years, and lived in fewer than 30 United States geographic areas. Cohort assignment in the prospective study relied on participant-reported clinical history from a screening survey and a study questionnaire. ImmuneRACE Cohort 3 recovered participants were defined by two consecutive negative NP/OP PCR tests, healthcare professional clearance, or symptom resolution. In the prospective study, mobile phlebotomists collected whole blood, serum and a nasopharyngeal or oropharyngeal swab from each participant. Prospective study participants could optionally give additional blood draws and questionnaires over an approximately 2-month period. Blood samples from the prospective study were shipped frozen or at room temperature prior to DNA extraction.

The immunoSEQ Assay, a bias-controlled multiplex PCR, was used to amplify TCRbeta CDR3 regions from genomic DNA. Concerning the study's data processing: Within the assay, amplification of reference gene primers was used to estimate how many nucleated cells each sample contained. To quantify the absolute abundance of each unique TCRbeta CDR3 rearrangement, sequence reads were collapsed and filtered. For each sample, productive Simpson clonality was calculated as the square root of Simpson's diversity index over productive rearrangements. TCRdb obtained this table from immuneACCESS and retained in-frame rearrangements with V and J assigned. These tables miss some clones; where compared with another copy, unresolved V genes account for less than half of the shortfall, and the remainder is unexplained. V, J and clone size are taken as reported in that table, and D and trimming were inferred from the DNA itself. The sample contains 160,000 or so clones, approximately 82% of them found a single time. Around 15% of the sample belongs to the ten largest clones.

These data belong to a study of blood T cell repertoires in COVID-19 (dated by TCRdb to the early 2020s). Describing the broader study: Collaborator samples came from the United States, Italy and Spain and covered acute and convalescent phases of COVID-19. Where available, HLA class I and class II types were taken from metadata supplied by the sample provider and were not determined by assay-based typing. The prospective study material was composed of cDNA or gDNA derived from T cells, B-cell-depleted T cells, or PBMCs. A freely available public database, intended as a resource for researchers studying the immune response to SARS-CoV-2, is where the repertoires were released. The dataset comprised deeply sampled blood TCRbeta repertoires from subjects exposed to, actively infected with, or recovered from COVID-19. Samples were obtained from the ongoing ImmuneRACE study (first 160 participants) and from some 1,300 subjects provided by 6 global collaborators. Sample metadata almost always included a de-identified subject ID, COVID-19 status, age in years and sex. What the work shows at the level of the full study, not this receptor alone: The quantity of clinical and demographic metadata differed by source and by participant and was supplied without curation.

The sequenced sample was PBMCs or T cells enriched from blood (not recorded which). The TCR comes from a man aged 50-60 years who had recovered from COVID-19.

The CDR3 region: CAISEMRHTEQYF. The sequence in DNA is TGTGCCATCAGTGAGATGCGGCACACAGAGCAGTACTTC. The chain couples TRBV10-3 to TRBJ2-7; the D gene remains uncertain. Between the V and J ends, shortened by 2 bases and 7 bases respectively, the junction contains 12 bases. CDR1 ENHRY and CDR2 SYGVKD are derived from the germline V gene. The CDR3 runs 13 residues from the cysteine to the phenylalanine. Here the CDR3 DNA is all that survives: 39 bases in frame from base 1.